The rows below give T cell receptor beta chains drawn from one sample of a study of T cell clonotyping in hematopoietic cell transplantation. Libraries were prepared by immunoSEQ multiplex PCR; TCRdb keeps only in-frame clonotypes and omits some of them. The sample carries 5,900 or so clones, roughly 89% recorded once. Sequenced material: peripheral blood mononuclear cells, taken 100 days after allogeneic stem cell transplant. All receptors derive from a male patient between 40 and 50 years old who had an allogeneic stem cell transplant from an unrelated donor, so the T cells may come from the graft donor. Some clones in this sample may be carry-over from other donors' samples. Each CDR3 is given with its conserved first and last residue. The D gene is left open where the match is weak. Size tells how often a clone was seen (once, few, many) or the class of an expanded clone, and some rows leave it out.

D gene	clone size	V gene	J gene	CDR3 protein	CDR3 DNA
TRBD2	NA	TRBV4-1	TRBJ2-5	CASSPVAGTETQYF	TGCGCCAGCAGCCCAGTAGCGGGGACAGAGACCCAGTACTTC
NA	once	TRBV30	TRBJ1-3	CAWSVGGTGGNTIYF	TGTGCCTGGAGTGTTGGTGGGACCGGTGGAAACACCATATATTTT
TRBD1	NA	TRBV25-1	TRBJ1-2	CASSRDSGSLANYGYTF	TGTGCCAGCAGTAGGGACAGCGGTTCTTTAGCTAACTATGGCTACACCTTC
TRBD1	NA	TRBV28	TRBJ1-5	CASSGRQGYVSNQPQHF	TGTGCCAGCAGCGGTCGACAGGGATACGTTAGCAATCAGCCCCAGCATTTT
NA	NA	TRBV2	TRBJ1-2	CASSAQTGDLSYTF	TGTGCCAGCAGTGCCCAAACGGGGGATCTTAGCTACACCTTC
NA	NA	TRBV7-2	TRBJ2-7	CASSLQTSSYEQYF	TGTGCCAGCAGCTTACAGACTAGCTCCTACGAGCAGTACTTC
NA	NA	TRBV11-2	TRBJ2-3	CASSLARGGTFRPDTQYF	TGTGCCAGCAGCTTAGCTCGTGGTGGTACGTTCCGACCAGATACGCAGTATTTT
NA	NA	TRBV25-1	TRBJ1-5	CASSEFGPDQPQHF	TGTGCCAGCAGTGAATTTGGTCCCGATCAGCCCCAGCATTTT
NA	NA	TRBV7-9	TRBJ2-7	CASGDFSYEQYF	TGTGCCAGCGGGGACTTCTCCTACGAGCAGTACTTC
TRBD1	NA	TRBV5-1	TRBJ1-1	CASSPGQGTNTEAFF	TGCGCCAGCAGCCCGGGACAGGGGACGAACACTGAAGCTTTCTTT
TRBD1	NA	TRBV7-6	TRBJ1-2	CASSQSTGTGGGGYTF	TGTGCCAGCAGCCAATCAACCGGGACAGGGGGCGGCGGCTACACCTTC
NA	NA	TRBV30	TRBJ2-2	CASPDSLPGELFF	TGTGCCTCCCCGGACAGCCTACCCGGGGAGCTGTTTTTT
NA	NA	TRBV27	TRBJ2-7	CASSPFWATYEQYF	TGTGCCAGCAGTCCCTTTTGGGCGACCTACGAGCAGTACTTC
NA	NA	TRBV30	TRBJ1-1	CACNPLRRGSNTEAFF	TGTGCCTGTAACCCACTGAGGAGAGGGTCTAACACTGAAGCTTTCTTT
NA	NA	TRBV21-1	TRBJ1-1	CASSKQDTEAFF	TGTGCCAGCAGCAAACAGGACACTGAAGCTTTCTTT
TRBD1	few	TRBV25-1	TRBJ2-1	CASSFPGTGLHNEQFF	TGTGCCAGCAGTTTCCCCGGGACAGGTCTCCACAATGAGCAGTTCTTC
NA	few	TRBV2	TRBJ1-3	CASSDTGFSGNTIYF	TGTGCCAGCAGTGACACAGGGTTCTCTGGAAACACCATATATTTT
NA	once	TRBV5-6	TRBJ1-2	CASSLTQGIGYTF	TGTGCCAGCAGCTTAACACAGGGTATTGGCTACACCTTC
NA	NA	TRBV25-1	TRBJ2-7	CASSGPGEQYF	TGTGCCAGCAGTGGACCGGGAGAGCAGTACTTC
TRBD1	few	TRBV2	TRBJ1-1	CASRSGQGVNTEAFF	TGTGCCAGCAGGTCGGGACAGGGAGTGAACACTGAAGCTTTCTTT
NA	NA	TRBV4-1	TRBJ1-5	CASSQFEGYSNQPQHF	TGCGCCAGCAGCCAATTCGAGGGTTATAGCAATCAGCCCCAGCATTTT
NA	NA	TRBV5-4	TRBJ2-3	CASSLISNPDTQYF	TGTGCCAGCAGCTTGATAAGCAACCCAGATACGCAGTATTTT
NA	once	TRBV7-6	TRBJ1-1	CASSATESMNTEAFF	TGTGCCAGCAGCGCGACAGAATCCATGAACACTGAAGCTTTCTTT
NA	NA	TRBV11-2	TRBJ1-1	CASSSRDNTEAFF	TGTGCCAGCAGCTCCCGGGACAACACTGAAGCTTTCTTT
TRBD1	NA	TRBV6-6	TRBJ2-7	CASSLGTGTYEQYF	TGTGCCAGCAGTTTGGGGACAGGAACCTACGAGCAGTACTTC
NA	NA	TRBV11-2	TRBJ2-7	CASSLAEGRYEQYF	TGTGCCAGCAGCTTAGCGGAGGGAAGATACGAGCAGTACTTC
TRBD1	NA	TRBV30	TRBJ2-7	CAWKLRGTGLSYEQYF	TGTGCCTGGAAGCTAAGAGGGACAGGACTCTCCTACGAGCAGTACTTC
NA	NA	TRBV9	TRBJ2-3	CASSVAGASSTDTQYF	TGTGCCAGCAGCGTAGCGGGAGCTTCTAGCACAGATACGCAGTATTTT
NA	NA	TRBV7-8	TRBJ2-7	CASSSPIYEQYF	TGTGCCAGCAGCTCTCCTATCTACGAGCAGTACTTC
NA	few	TRBV7-2	TRBJ1-4	CASSPGRDEKLFF	TGTGCCAGCAGCCCAGGTCGGGATGAAAAACTGTTTTTT
NA	once	TRBV30	TRBJ2-7	CAWNMVGVEQYF	TGTGCCTGGAATATGGTAGGGGTCGAGCAGTACTTC
NA	NA	TRBV29-1	TRBJ1-2	CSVEDLSGGYTF	TGCAGCGTTGAAGATCTTTCGGGCGGCTACACCTTC
NA	once	TRBV29-1	TRBJ1-1	CSVLQVRATEAFF	TGCAGCGTACTACAGGTGAGGGCCACTGAAGCTTTCTTT
NA	NA	TRBV27	TRBJ2-3	CASSPPPSLLTKDTQYF	TGTGCCAGCAGCCCCCCTCCCTCCCTCCTAACTAAAGATACGCAGTATTTT
NA	once	TRBV11-1	TRBJ2-3	CASSFYQLGAGVKDTQYF	TGTGCCAGCAGCTTCTATCAACTGGGAGCAGGGGTGAAAGATACGCAGTATTTT
NA	NA	TRBV5-1	TRBJ2-2	CASIKAANTGELFF	TGCGCCTCAATTAAGGCAGCGAACACCGGGGAGCTGTTTTTT
NA	NA	TRBV6-5	TRBJ1-1	CASSPTGEVTEAFF	TGTGCCAGCAGCCCGACGGGGGAGGTCACTGAAGCTTTCTTT